This TCR beta chain was recovered during a study of blood T cell repertoires in COVID-19. Study context: Spain, Italy and the United States supplied samples that represented acute and convalescent COVID-19. Sources were T cells, B-cell-depleted T cells, or PBMCs; the material itself was cDNA or gDNA.

This CDR3 is built from 15 residues. V lost 5 bases, J lost 1 base, and 12 bases lay in between. CDR1 SGHAT and CDR2 FQNNGV come from the germline V gene. This clone was found a few times. As processed by the authors: Reference gene primer amplification gave estimated nucleated cell counts. The table came from immunoSEQ multiplex PCR; TCRdb's copy has only in-frame clones and leaves some out. That table is the source of V, J and clone size, and D and trimming were worked out from the DNA. The table records some 230,000 clones, about 85% of them present only once. The sample comprised peripheral blood. The source of this sequence is a man between 50 and 59 years old who had recovered from COVID-19. The chain combines TRBV11-2 with TRBJ2-4; D remains unclear. The CDR3: CASSDISTAKNIQYF. The CDR3 DNA reads TGTGCCAGCAGCGACATTTCGACGGCCAAAAACATTCAGTACTTC. Supplemented by reference TRBV11-2 and TRBJ2-4, the full variable domain reads EAGVAQSPRYKIIEKRQSVAFWCNPISGHATLYWYQQILGQGPKLLIQFQNNGVVDDSQLPKDRFSAERLKGVDSTLKIQPAKLEDSAVYLCASSDISTAKNIQYFGAGTRLSVL.